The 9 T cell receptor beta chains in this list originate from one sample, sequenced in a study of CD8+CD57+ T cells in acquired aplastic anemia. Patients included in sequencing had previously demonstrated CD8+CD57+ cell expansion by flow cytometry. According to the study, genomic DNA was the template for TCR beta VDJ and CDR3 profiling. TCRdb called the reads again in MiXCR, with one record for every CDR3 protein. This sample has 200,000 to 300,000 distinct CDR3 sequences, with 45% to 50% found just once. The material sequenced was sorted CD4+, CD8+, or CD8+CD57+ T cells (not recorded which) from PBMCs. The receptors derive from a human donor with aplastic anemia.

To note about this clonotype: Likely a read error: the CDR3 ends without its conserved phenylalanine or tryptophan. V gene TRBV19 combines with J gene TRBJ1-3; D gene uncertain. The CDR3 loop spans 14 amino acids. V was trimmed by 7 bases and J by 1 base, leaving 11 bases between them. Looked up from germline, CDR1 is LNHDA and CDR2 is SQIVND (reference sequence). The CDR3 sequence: CASKVVGSGNTIYV. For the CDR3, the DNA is TGTGCCAGTAAGGTTGTCGGATCTGGAAACACCATATATGTT.

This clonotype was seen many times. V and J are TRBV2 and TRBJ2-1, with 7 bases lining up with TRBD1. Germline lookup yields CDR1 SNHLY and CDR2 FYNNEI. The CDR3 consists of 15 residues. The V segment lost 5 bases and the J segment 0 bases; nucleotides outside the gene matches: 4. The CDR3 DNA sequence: TGTGCCAGCAGTCGGGACAGTTCCTCCTACAATGAGCAGTTCTTC. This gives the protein CASSRDSSSYNEQFF.

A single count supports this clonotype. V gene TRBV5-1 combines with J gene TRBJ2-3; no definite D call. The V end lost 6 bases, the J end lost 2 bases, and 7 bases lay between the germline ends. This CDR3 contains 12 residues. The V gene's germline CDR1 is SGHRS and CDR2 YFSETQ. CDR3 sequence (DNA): TGCGCCAGCAAAGGAGACACAGATACGCAGTATTTT. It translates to CASKGDTDTQYF.

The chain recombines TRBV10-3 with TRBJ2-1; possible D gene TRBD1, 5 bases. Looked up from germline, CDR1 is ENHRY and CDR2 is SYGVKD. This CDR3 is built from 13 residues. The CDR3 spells CTNRTSSYNEQFF. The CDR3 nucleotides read TGTACCAACAGGACAAGCTCCTACAATGAGCAGTTCTTC.

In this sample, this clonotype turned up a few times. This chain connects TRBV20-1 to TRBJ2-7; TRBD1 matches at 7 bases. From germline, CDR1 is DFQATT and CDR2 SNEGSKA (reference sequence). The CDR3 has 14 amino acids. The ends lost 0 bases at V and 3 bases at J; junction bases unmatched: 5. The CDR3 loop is CSARDPGQVYEQYF. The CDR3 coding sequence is TGCAGTGCTAGAGATCCTGGACAGGTCTACGAGCAGTACTTC.

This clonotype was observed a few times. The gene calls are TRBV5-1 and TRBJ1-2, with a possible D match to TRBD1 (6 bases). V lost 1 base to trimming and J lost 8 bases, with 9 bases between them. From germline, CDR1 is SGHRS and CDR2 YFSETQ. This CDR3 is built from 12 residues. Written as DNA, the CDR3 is TGCGCCAGCAGCTTGTTAGGGGGAGGCTACACCTTC. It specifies CASSLLGGGYTF.

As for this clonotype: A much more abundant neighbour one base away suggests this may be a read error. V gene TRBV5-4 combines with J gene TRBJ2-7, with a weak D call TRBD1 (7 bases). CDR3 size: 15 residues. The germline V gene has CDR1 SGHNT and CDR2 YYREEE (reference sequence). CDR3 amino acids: CASSLEGRGVGEQHF. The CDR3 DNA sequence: TGTGCCAGCAGCTTGGAGGGCAGGGGGGTCGGCGAGCAGCACTTC.

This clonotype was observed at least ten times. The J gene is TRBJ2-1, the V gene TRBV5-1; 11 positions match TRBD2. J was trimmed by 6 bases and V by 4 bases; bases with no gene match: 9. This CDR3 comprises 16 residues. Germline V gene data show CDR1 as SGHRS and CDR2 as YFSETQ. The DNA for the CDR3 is TGCGCCAGCAGCCCCTATAGCGGGGGGGCCTTCAATGAGCAGTTCTTC. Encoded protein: CASSPYSGGAFNEQFF.

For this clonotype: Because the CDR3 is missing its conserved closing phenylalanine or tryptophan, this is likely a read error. The DNA for the CDR3 is TGCGCCAGCAGCTTTAATTACGAGCAGTACTCC. As protein: CASSFNYEQYS. V and J are TRBV5-1 and TRBJ2-7; D is unclear. Germline-derived CDR1 and CDR2 are SGHRS and YFSETQ. This CDR3 has 11 residues. The V end was cut by 2 bases, the J end by 4 bases, with 4 bases between.